The 2 T cell receptor beta chains below all came from one sample that was sequenced in a study of blood T cells in healthy people across ages. The second PCR ran about 6 to 12 cycles with a sample-barcoded 5' primer and J-beta primers. TCRdb re-called the 5' RACE reads through MiXCR, storing one row per CDR3 protein. The sample gives around 790,000 distinct CDR3 sequences, roughly 44% of which show up once; roughly 19% is in the top ten. Sequencing was performed on blood. The receptors originated from a man in his 60s in good health.

The V call is TRBV2, the J call TRBJ2-7; no clear D gene. V was clipped by 2 bases and J by 1 base, with 15 bases between them. Per the germline V gene, CDR1 is SNHLY and CDR2 is FYNNEI. CDR3 length: 16 residues. For the CDR3, the DNA is TGTGCCAGCAGTGAAACCCTAGGACCCCGATCCTACGAGCAGTACTTC. Protein: CASSETLGPRSYEQYF.

This clonotype was recorded a few times. V and J are TRBV7-3 and TRBJ2-1; no reliable D call. The germline CDR1 and CDR2 sequences are SGHTA and FQGTGA. The CDR3 consists of 14 residues. V dropped 0 bases and J dropped 7 bases, with 10 bases sitting between them. The DNA of the CDR3 is TGTGCCAGCAGCTTAACAGTGACTCTGAATGAGCAGTTCTTC. This gives the protein CASSLTVTLNEQFF.